Listed below are T cell receptor beta chains from one sample, sequenced in a study of persistence of HIV-infected CD4 T cells. Clones were read by immunoSEQ multiplex PCR, and TCRdb kept only the in-frame ones, dropping some. The data hold roughly 28,000 clones, with roughly 78% observed a single time. Antigens of these TCRs are unknown. The source was CD4+ T cells sorted from PBMCs after approximately 19-hour stimulation, collected from a patient who received antiretroviral therapy. Every receptor here comes from an adult woman with HIV who was CMV-seropositive. The CDR3 runs from the conserved cysteine through the conserved F or W. Each record gives: V gene, D gene, clone size, CDR3 length, J gene, CDR3 protein, CDR3 DNA. D genes are given only for firm matches. Only part of the rows carry a size: once, few, many, or a class if the clone is expanded.

TRBV19,NA,NA,15,TRBJ1-6,CASSISGFGDSPLHF,TGTGCCAGTAGTATAAGTGGCTTCGGGGATTCACCCCTCCACTTT
TRBV2,NA,once,14,TRBJ1-1,CASSETIVAGEAFF,TGTGCCAGCAGTGAAACAATCGTGGCAGGAGAAGCTTTCTTT
TRBV28,NA,few,15,TRBJ2-6,CASSLLSSGANVLTF,TGTGCCAGCAGTTTACTCAGCTCTGGGGCCAACGTCCTGACTTTC
TRBV5-4,TRBD1,NA,14,TRBJ2-3,CASSLGQGVDTQYF,TGTGCCAGCAGCCTCGGACAGGGGGTAGATACGCAGTATTTT
TRBV5-4,NA,NA,15,TRBJ2-2,CASSLPRGPTGELFF,TGTGCCAGCAGCTTGCCCAGGGGACCCACCGGGGAGCTGTTTTTT
TRBV18,NA,NA,15,TRBJ2-4,CASSPMAVRETFQYF,TGTGCCAGCTCACCAATGGCGGTACGAGAAACATTTCAGTACTTC
TRBV9,NA,NA,17,TRBJ2-2,CASSPLGGLRNTGELFF,TGTGCCAGCAGCCCACTTGGGGGGCTTCGGAACACCGGGGAGCTGTTTTTT
TRBV4-1,NA,NA,18,TRBJ2-3,CASSHRRTHLARTDTQYF,TGCGCCAGCAGCCACCGCCGGACCCACCTGGCGCGCACAGATACGCAGTATTTT
TRBV2,NA,NA,23,TRBJ2-2,CASRKDRGEGTSAPPSNTGELFF,TGTGCCAGCAGAAAAGACAGGGGAGAAGGGACTAGTGCTCCACCCTCGAACACCGGGGAGCTGTTTTTT
TRBV6-5,NA,few,12,TRBJ1-2,CASSYSGGGYTF,TGTGCCAGCAGTTACTCTGGGGGTGGCTACACCTTC
TRBV19,NA,NA,12,TRBJ2-3,CASSNTAYTQYF,TGTGCCAGTAGTAACACTGCATATACGCAGTATTTT
TRBV9,NA,NA,14,TRBJ2-1,CASSVAYGSREQFF,TGTGCCAGCAGCGTAGCGTATGGTTCAAGGGAGCAGTTCTTC
TRBV19,NA,NA,15,TRBJ1-5,CASRMGRASNQPQHF,TGTGCCAGCCGGATGGGCAGGGCCAGCAATCAGCCCCAGCATTTT
TRBV28,TRBD1,NA,12,TRBJ1-2,CASNDRGLGYTF,TGTGCCAGCAATGACAGGGGGCTTGGCTACACCTTC
TRBV2,NA,NA,14,TRBJ1-1,CASSEVGWQGEAFF,TGTGCCAGCAGTGAAGTTGGGTGGCAGGGCGAAGCTTTCTTT
TRBV5-1,NA,NA,14,TRBJ2-7,CASSLERQSYEQYF,TGCGCCAGCAGCTTGGAAAGGCAGTCCTACGAGCAGTACTTC
TRBV19,TRBD1,NA,18,TRBJ2-6,CASTDPDREYAGANVLTF,TGTGCCAGTACCGACCCGGACAGGGAGTACGCTGGGGCCAACGTCCTGACTTTC
TRBV7-2,TRBD2,NA,15,TRBJ2-3,CASSLVGTSWNTQYF,TGTGCCAGCAGCTTAGTGGGGACTAGCTGGAATACGCAGTATTTT
TRBV6-2/TRBV6-3,NA,NA,13,TRBJ1-3,CASSLASGNTIYF,TGTGCCAGCAGTTTAGCCTCTGGAAACACCATATATTTT
TRBV2,NA,NA,15,TRBJ1-2,CASSDPFGRGYGYTF,TGTGCCAGCAGTGACCCTTTCGGGCGCGGCTATGGCTACACCTTC
TRBV6-4,TRBD2,few,15,TRBJ2-1,CASSDTGGSYNEQFF,TGTGCCAGCAGTGACACGGGAGGCTCCTACAATGAGCAGTTCTTC
TRBV29-1,NA,NA,14,TRBJ1-2,CSVGGAAGYYGYTF,TGCAGCGTTGGCGGAGCGGCAGGGTACTATGGCTACACCTTC
TRBV6-6,TRBD2,NA,14,TRBJ2-1,CASSYLAGHNEQFF,TGTGCCAGCAGTTACCTAGCGGGTCACAATGAGCAGTTCTTC
TRBV9,TRBD2,NA,16,TRBJ2-5,CASSVAQRGGLETQYF,TGTGCCAGCAGCGTAGCCCAGCGGGGGGGCCTGGAGACCCAGTACTTC
TRBV6-1,NA,NA,13,TRBJ1-2,CASSDWGGYGYTF,TGTGCCAGCAGTGATTGGGGGGGGTATGGCTACACCTTC
TRBV2,NA,NA,15,TRBJ1-2,CANSKSRGANYGYTF,TGTGCCAATTCAAAGTCCAGGGGCGCTAACTATGGCTACACCTTC
TRBV12-3/TRBV12-4,NA,once,11,TRBJ1-2,CASSLQGGYTF,TGTGCCAGCAGTTTACAGGGGGGCTACACCTTC
TRBV6-1,NA,NA,17,TRBJ1-5,CASSEARFRGSNQPQHF,TGTGCCAGCAGTGAAGCGCGTTTCAGAGGTAGCAATCAGCCCCAGCATTTT
TRBV7-3,NA,NA,16,TRBJ1-2,CASSFGGAGADYGYTF,TGTGCCAGCAGCTTCGGAGGCGCAGGGGCGGACTATGGCTACACCTTC
TRBV4-1,NA,NA,16,TRBJ2-1,CASSQVRLVAYNEQFF,TGCGCCAGCAGCCAGGTTAGACTAGTCGCCTACAATGAGCAGTTCTTC
TRBV12-3/TRBV12-4,NA,NA,12,TRBJ1-3,CASSLSGNTIYF,TGTGCCAGCAGTTTGTCTGGAAACACCATATATTTT
TRBV5-1,NA,once,15,TRBJ2-1,CASSFMATMVNEQFF,TGCGCCAGCAGCTTCATGGCGACGATGGTAAATGAGCAGTTCTTC
TRBV5-4,NA,few,13,TRBJ2-5,CASSSTRGETQYF,TGTGCCAGCAGCTCCACTAGAGGAGAGACCCAGTACTTC
TRBV25-1,TRBD2,NA,14,TRBJ2-3,CASERGARTDTQYF,TGTGCCAGCGAGCGGGGGGCCCGCACAGATACGCAGTATTTT
TRBV6-5,TRBD1,NA,11,TRBJ1-2,CASRNRGGYTF,TGTGCCAGCAGGAACAGGGGCGGCTACACCTTC
TRBV5-1,NA,NA,14,TRBJ1-1,CASSLEWGGTEAFF,TGCGCCAGCAGCTTGGAATGGGGGGGAACAGAAGCTTTCTTT
TRBV30,TRBD1,NA,16,TRBJ1-3,CACPPTGVNSGNTIYF,TGTGCCTGTCCACCGACAGGGGTAAACTCTGGAAACACCATATATTTT
TRBV6-5,NA,NA,12,TRBJ2-7,CASSPPSYEQYF,TGTGCCAGCAGCCCACCCTCCTACGAGCAGTACTTC
TRBV7-3,TRBD2,NA,16,TRBJ2-3,CASSLVAGDITDTQYF,TGTGCCAGCAGCTTAGTCGCGGGGGATATCACAGATACGCAGTATTTT
TRBV19,TRBD2,NA,15,TRBJ2-2,CATRERGASVGELFF,TGTGCCACCCGGGAGCGGGGGGCCTCGGTCGGGGAGCTGTTTTTT
TRBV5-1,TRBD1,NA,14,TRBJ2-7,CASSLGTGTYEQYF,TGCGCCAGCAGCTTGGGGACAGGGACCTACGAGCAGTACTTC
TRBV5-1,TRBD1,few,15,TRBJ2-2,CASSIGQEKTGELFF,TGCGCCAGCAGCATCGGACAGGAAAAAACCGGGGAGCTGTTTTTT
TRBV29-1,NA,NA,13,TRBJ1-2,CSAISGVNYGYTF,TGCAGCGCTATTTCAGGTGTGAACTATGGCTACACCTTC
TRBV19,NA,NA,14,TRBJ1-5,CASSGRGTNQPQHF,TGTGCCAGTAGTGGCCGGGGCACAAATCAGCCCCAGCATTTT
TRBV6-5,TRBD2,NA,15,TRBJ2-5,CASRGTSGQQETQYF,TGTGCCAGCAGAGGGACTAGCGGGCAGCAAGAGACCCAGTACTTC
TRBV19,NA,few,18,TRBJ1-3,CASSLRANSLFSGNTIYF,TGTGCCAGTAGTCTCCGGGCAAACTCCTTATTCTCTGGAAACACCATATATTTT
TRBV5-5,NA,NA,15,TRBJ2-5,CASSYDPGLEETQYF,TGTGCCAGCAGCTACGACCCAGGACTGGAGGAGACCCAGTACTTC
TRBV11-2,NA,NA,18,TRBJ2-2,CASSLSRTLRQNTGELFF,TGTGCCAGCAGCTTAAGCCGAACTCTAAGACAGAACACCGGGGAGCTGTTTTTT
TRBV4-2,NA,NA,14,TRBJ2-7,CASSQDVLDYEQYF,TGTGCCAGCAGCCAAGATGTATTAGACTACGAGCAGTACTTC
TRBV9,NA,NA,15,TRBJ2-5,CASSSGTSRGETQYF,TGTGCCAGCAGCTCAGGCACCTCCCGGGGAGAGACCCAGTACTTC
TRBV19,NA,NA,20,TRBJ2-6,CASSMGGGALQVAGANVLTF,TGTGCCAGTAGTATGGGCGGTGGCGCTCTCCAGGTAGCTGGGGCCAACGTCCTGACTTTC
TRBV20-1,NA,once,11,TRBJ2-1,CSATRGNEQFF,TGCAGTGCTACCAGGGGCAATGAGCAGTTCTTC